Each of the 3 T cell receptor beta chains below was sequenced from the same sample in a study of follicular helper T cells after annual influenza vaccination. Assay: immunoSEQ multiplex PCR; the TCRdb copy retains only in-frame clones and omits some. This table holds approximately 5,700 clones, 80% to 85% found once. Specified time point: 2015-2016 season, 7 days after influenza vaccination. Specimen: CXCR5+ CD38- circulating T follicular helper cells from blood, collected 7 days after influenza vaccination. Subset here: circulating Tfh, non-naive CD4+CXCR5+PD-1+ (ICOS+CD38+ or ICOS-CD38-). The receptor source for this set is an adult who received the influenza vaccine.

This clone was counted a few times. CDR3 sequence (DNA): TGTGCCAGCAGCTTAGCACCGCGCACCGGGGAGCTGTTTTTT. Encoded protein: CASSLAPRTGELFF. The rearrangement joins TRBV7-2 to TRBJ2-2; unclear D gene. Trimming cost V 0 bases and J 4 bases, with 6 bases left between them. Germline CDR1 and CDR2: SGHTA and FQGNSA. CDR3 length: 14 residues.

V is TRBV27 and J is TRBJ2-2, with a weak D call TRBD2 (5 bases). The V gene lost 1 base and the J gene lost 8 bases, with 11 bases spanning the gap. Looked up from germline, CDR1 is MNHEY and CDR2 is SMNVEV (reference sequence). CDR3 length: 14 residues. The CDR3 DNA is TGTGCCAGCAGTTTATTACAGCGAGGGGGGGAGCTGTTTTTT. Translated, it gives CASSLLQRGGELFF.

This rearrangement joins TRBV6-1 to TRBJ2-5, with D maybe TRBD1 (7 bases). The V and J ends lost 5 bases and 5 bases respectively, with 15 bases between them. The germline V gene encodes CDR1 MNHNS and CDR2 SASEGT. The CDR3 consists of 14 residues. The CDR3: CASSPTQGGETQYF. The DNA for the CDR3 is TGTGCCAGCAGTCCTACCCAGGGGGGTGAGACCCAGTACTTC.